This T cell receptor (beta chain) originates from a study of T cells in Graves' hyperthyroidism and ophthalmopathy (dated by TCRdb to the late 2010s). Study-level background: Peripheral blood was sampled at the time of initial diagnosis, prior to any treatment. TCR V-J signatures able to tell the groups apart were searched for in a discovery cohort of some 100 patients, of whom about 40 had Graves' ophthalmopathy and roughly 58 had stable Graves' hyperthyroidism. Prospective prediction of ophthalmopathy was tested in an independent validation cohort of fewer than 20 hyperthyroidism patients and 17 patients who later progressed to ophthalmopathy. For training and testing, the 80 to 100 patients in the discovery cohort were randomly divided in a 7:3 ratio. In about 6 Graves' hyperthyroidism patients, the study also compared T-cell repertoires from thyroid tissue with T-cell repertoires from blood. Following sampling, methimazole starting at 30 mg daily was given to hyperthyroidism patients, and high-dose intravenous methylprednisolone was given to ophthalmopathy patients. The paper describes TCR Vbeta CDR3 sequencing of around 130 peripheral blood samples, made up of roughly 40 ophthalmopathy patients, around 73 hyperthyroidism patients and 17 progressor patients.

On the study overall, not on this receptor specifically: Blood samples also contained most of the expanded thyroid clonotypes (frequency above 0.001), which suggests that blood repertoires may reflect thyroid immune responses. No statistical method was used to set the sample size in advance, and investigators knew the group allocation. A model built on a 13 V-J signature distinguished ophthalmopathy from stable hyperthyroidism, reaching about 88% sensitivity and about 81% specificity in cross-validation and 80%/75% in testing. During validation, the model predicted progression to ophthalmopathy a median of about 6.5 months ahead of onset, with more than 55% sensitivity and 72.22% specificity.

This clonotype was detected ten times or more. This clone's antigen is unknown. No qualities accompany the bases; no much larger clone lies one base away. Hyperthyroidism patients were aged 18 to 65 years and newly diagnosed, with disease duration of less than 2 months. Exclusion was applied to patients with uncontrolled infections, other autoimmune diseases, pregnancy or lactation. Clinical symptoms, serum thyroxine and TRAb, thyroid ultrasound, and orbital computed tomography formed the basis for the diagnoses. Blood from progressor patients was collected at the time of first diagnosis with hyperthyroidism, before any ophthalmopathy symptoms had appeared. PBMCs were separated from 8 to 10 ml of fresh peripheral blood using Ficoll-Paque density gradient centrifugation. Patients classed as progressors first received a Graves' hyperthyroidism diagnosis and then went on to develop ophthalmopathy during follow-up. Total RNA was extracted with Trizol reagent, and quality was checked on an Agilent 2100 Bioanalyzer.

TCR beta CDR3 regions were amplified from RNA transcripts. A first-round RT-PCR of the TCR CDR3 used the HTBI primer set with the Qiagen OneStep RT-PCR kit. The libraries were constructed in a second round of multiplex PCR and then size-selected and purified. Sequencing of the libraries was done on an Illumina HiSeq2000 using paired-end 100 bp reads. The study's processing was this. SOAPnuke was used to process the raw data, removing reads that contained adapters or uncalled bases, had a mean Phred below 15, or lacked an exact match to the constant primer or identifier. COPE v1.2.5 was used to merge high-quality paired reads, and clonotypes were defined as unique nucleotide sequences. Clonotypes were aligned to IMGT TRBV, TRBD and TRBJ reference segments using MiTCR v1.1. The analysis was restricted to V-J combinations with a frequency above 0.0001, which together covered 99% to 99.2% of the repertoires. The TCS score was defined as F50 (clonal expansion) divided by E x V (chaos), with BLOSUM62-based TCRdist calculated between CDR3 peptides within each V-J. Welch's t-statistics and random forest reduced roughly 540 V-J features to 13, which were used in a naive Bayes classifier (R e1071). TCRdb trimmed the raw reads at Q25, called clones with MiXCR and kept productive beta chains. Merged by CDR3 protein, the rows form single entries marked with the most common genes and DNA. In this record, the V and J calls reflect TCRdb's handling and not the investigators' own analysis. Across this sample there are over 700,000 distinct CDR3 sequences, with over 15% seen only once. Roughly a sixth of the sample rests with the top ten.

Including cysteine and phenylalanine, the CDR3 has 19 amino acids. Only the CDR3 portion is preserved as DNA: 57 bases, with reading frame beginning at the first base. From V the trimming removes 1 base and from J it removes 3 bases, while the gene matches leave 12 bases of the junction unaccounted for. In the germline V gene (reference sequence), CDR1 corresponds to LNHNV and CDR2 to YYDKDF. The specimen was blood. This TCR was sampled from a woman in her forties or fifties with Graves' hyperthyroidism that later progressed to Graves' ophthalmopathy. The chain is made from TRBV15 and TRBJ2-1; 10 central nucleotides agree with TRBD1. The CDR3 reads as follows: CATSRATVSGTGVYNEQFF. The sequence in DNA is TGTGCCACCAGCAGAGCCACGGTTTCCGGGACAGGGGTCTACAATGAGCAGTTCTTC.